This T cell receptor beta chain was profiled in a study of T cell responses to AZD1222 COVID-19 vaccine. Study results and caveats: Repertoire sampling occurred only after the peak T cell response.

This CDR3 is built from 9 residues. The V end lost 4 bases, the J end lost 15 bases, and 7 bases lay between the germline ends. Per germline, CDR1 SEHNR and CDR2 FQNEAQ (reference sequence). Clones were sequenced by immunoSEQ multiplex PCR, and TCRdb holds only the in-frame ones, with some missing. The data show more than 150,000 clones, around 89% seen once. To note about this clone: Its cognate antigen is unknown.

The source of this sequence is an adult in good health. The starting material was peripheral blood, obtained on day 0 of AZD1222 vaccination. This chain connects TRBV7-9 to TRBJ2-1; no firm D call. CDR3: CASSSKVFF. CDR3 DNA sequence: TGTGCCAGCAGCTCCAAGGTGTTCTTC.